This T cell receptor (beta chain) is from a study of siplizumab effects on memory and regulatory T cells. Comments on this clone: Antigen unknown.

Assay used: immunoSEQ multiplex PCR; TCRdb lists only in-frame clones, some missing. The sample contains about 3,400 clones, around 54% of which appear only once. V was shortened by 3 bases and J by 0 bases, with 8 bases between the two germline ends. Germline loops: CDR1 MNHEY, CDR2 SMNVEV (reference sequence). This CDR3 has 14 amino acids. Cells that made up the mixed lymphocyte reaction were cocultured at 37°C for approximately 6 days. The chain is built from TRBV27 and TRBJ1-1; unclear D gene. This receptor was taken from a human donor in good health; the cells came from an allogeneic mixed lymphocyte reaction. Some clones in this sample may be carry-over from other donors' samples. Specimen: CFSE-low (dividing) CD8+ T cells sorted from an allogeneic mixed lymphocyte reaction. The CDR3 sequence: CASSFRGMNTEAFF. The CDR3 coding sequence is TGTGCCAGCAGTTTCCGCGGCATGAACACTGAAGCTTTCTTT.